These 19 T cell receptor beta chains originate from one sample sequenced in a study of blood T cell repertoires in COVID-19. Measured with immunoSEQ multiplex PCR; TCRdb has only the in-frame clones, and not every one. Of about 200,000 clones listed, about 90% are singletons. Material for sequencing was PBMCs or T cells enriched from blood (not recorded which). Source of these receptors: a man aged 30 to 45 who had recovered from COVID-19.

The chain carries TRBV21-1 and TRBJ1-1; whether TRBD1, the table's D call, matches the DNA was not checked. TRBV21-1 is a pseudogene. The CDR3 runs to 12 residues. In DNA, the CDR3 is TGTGCCAGCACCAGGGGATTCACTGAAGCTTTCTTT. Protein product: CASTRGFTEAFF.

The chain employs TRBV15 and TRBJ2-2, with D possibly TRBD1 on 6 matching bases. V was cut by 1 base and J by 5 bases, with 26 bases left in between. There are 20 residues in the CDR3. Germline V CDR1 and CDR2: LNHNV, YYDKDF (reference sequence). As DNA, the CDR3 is TGTGCCACCAGCAGAGTAAGGTTCGACAGGCAGAACTTCGGGACCGGGGAGCTGTTTTTT. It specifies CATSRVRFDRQNFGTGELFF.

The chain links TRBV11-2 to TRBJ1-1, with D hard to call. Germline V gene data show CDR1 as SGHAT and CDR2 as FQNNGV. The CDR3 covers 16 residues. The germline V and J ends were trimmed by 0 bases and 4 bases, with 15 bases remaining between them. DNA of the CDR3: TGTGCCAGCAGCTTAGATTCTAGAGGTCTACGCACTGAAGCTTTCTTT. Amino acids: CASSLDSRGLRTEAFF.

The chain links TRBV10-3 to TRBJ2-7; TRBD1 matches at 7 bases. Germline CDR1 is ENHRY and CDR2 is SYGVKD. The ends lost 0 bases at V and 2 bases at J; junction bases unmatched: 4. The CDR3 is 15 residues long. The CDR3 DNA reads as TGTGCCATCAGTGAGTCTGGGACAGTAGCCTACGAGCAGTACTTC. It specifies CAISESGTVAYEQYF.

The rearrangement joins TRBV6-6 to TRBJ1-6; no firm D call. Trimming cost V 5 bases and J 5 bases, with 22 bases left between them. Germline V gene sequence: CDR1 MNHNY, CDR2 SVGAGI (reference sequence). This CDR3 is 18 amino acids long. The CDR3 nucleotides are TGTGCCAGCAGTCCACGGATCCGTGCGGGGTCCAATAATTCACCCCTCCACTTT. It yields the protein CASSPRIRAGSNNSPLHF.

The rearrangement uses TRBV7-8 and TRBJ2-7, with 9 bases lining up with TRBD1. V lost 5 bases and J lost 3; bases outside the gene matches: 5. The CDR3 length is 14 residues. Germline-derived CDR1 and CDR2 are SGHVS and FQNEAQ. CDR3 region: CASSLQGQGYEQYF. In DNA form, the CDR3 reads TGTGCCAGCAGCCTACAGGGACAGGGCTACGAGCAGTACTTC. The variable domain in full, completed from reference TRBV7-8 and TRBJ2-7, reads GAGVSQSPRYKVAKRGQDVALRCDPISGHVSLFWYQQALGQGPEFLTYFQNEAQLDKSGLPSDRFFAERPEGSVSTLKIQRTQQEDSAVYLCASSLQGQGYEQYFGPGTRLTVT.

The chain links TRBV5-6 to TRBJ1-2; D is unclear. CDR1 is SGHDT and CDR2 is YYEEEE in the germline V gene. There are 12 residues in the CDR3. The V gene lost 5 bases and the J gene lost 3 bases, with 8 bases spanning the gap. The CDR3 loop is CASSTDDYGYTF. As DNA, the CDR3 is TGTGCCAGCAGTACAGATGACTATGGCTACACCTTC.

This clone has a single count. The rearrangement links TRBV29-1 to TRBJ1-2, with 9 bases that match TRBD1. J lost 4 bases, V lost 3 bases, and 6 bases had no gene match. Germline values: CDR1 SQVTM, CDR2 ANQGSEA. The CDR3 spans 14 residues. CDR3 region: CSVDGDRDSYGYTF. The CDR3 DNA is TGCAGCGTTGATGGGGACAGGGATTCCTATGGCTACACCTTC.

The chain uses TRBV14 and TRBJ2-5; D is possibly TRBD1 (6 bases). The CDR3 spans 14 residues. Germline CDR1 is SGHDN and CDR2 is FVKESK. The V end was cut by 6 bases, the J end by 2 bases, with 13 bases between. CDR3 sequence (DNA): TGTGCCAGCAGGGGGGCAGGAGTACAAGAGACCCAGTACTTC. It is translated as CASRGAGVQETQYF.

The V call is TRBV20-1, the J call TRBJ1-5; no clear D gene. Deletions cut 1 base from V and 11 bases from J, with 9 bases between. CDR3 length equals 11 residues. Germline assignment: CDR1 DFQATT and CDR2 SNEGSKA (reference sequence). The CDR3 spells CSARGGVAQHF. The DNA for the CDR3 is TGCAGTGCTAGAGGCGGGGTGGCCCAGCATTTT.

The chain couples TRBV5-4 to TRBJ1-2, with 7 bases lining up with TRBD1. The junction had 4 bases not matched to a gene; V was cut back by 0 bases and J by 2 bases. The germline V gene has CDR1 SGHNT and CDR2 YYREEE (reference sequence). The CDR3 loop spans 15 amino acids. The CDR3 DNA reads TGTGCCAGCAGCTTGGCTGCCAGGGGGAACTATGGCTACACCTTC. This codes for CASSLAARGNYGYTF.

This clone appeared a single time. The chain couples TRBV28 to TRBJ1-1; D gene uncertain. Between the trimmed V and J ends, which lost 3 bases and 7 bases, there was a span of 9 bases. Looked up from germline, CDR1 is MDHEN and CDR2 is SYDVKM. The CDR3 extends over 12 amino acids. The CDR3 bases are TGTGCCAGCAGTTTCAGACTGTATGAAGCTTTCTTT. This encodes CASSFRLYEAFF.

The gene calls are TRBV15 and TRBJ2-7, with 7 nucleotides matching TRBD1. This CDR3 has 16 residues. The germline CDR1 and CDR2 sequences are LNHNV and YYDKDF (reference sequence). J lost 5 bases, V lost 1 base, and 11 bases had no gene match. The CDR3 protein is CATSRVFGTAPDEQYF. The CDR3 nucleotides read TGTGCCACCAGCAGAGTTTTCGGGACAGCCCCCGACGAGCAGTACTTC.

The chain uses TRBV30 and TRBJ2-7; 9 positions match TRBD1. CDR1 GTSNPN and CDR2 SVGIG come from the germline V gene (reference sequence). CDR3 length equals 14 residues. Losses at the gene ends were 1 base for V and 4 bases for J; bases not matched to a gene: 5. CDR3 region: CAWSEGTGQYEQYF. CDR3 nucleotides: TGTGCCTGGAGTGAGGGGACAGGGCAGTACGAGCAGTACTTC.

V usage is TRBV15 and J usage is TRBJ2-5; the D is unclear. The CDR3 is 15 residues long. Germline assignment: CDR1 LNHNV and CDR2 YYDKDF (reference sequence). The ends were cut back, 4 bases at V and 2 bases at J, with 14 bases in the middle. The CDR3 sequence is CATSTHSPRQETQYF. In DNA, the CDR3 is TGTGCCACCAGCACCCATTCCCCGCGACAAGAGACCCAGTACTTC.

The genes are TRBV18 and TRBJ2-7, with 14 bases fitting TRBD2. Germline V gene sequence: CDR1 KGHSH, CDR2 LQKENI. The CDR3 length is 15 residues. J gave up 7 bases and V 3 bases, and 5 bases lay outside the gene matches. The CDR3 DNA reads TGTGCCAGCTCACCGGAGACTAGCGGGAGGGTTGAGCAGTACTTC. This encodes CASSPETSGRVEQYF. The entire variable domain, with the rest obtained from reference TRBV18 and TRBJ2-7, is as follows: NAGVMQNPRHLVRRRGQEARLRCSPMKGHSHVYWYRQLPEEGLKFMVYLQKENIIDESGMPKERFSAEFPKEGPSILRIQQVVRGDSAAYFCASSPETSGRVEQYFGPGTRLTVT.

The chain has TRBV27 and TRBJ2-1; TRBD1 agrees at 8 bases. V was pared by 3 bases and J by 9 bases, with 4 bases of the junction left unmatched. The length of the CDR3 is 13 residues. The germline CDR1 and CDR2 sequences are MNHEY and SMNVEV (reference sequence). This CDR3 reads CASSFSGGLEQFF. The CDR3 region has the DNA TGTGCCAGCAGTTTTTCAGGGGGCCTTGAGCAGTTCTTC.

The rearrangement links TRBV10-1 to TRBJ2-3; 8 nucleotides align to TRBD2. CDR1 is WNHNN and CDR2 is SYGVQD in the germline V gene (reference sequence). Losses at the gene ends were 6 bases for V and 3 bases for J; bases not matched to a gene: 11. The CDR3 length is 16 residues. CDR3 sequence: CASSDRAGVATDTQYF. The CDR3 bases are TGCGCCAGCAGCGACAGAGCGGGAGTTGCGACAGATACGCAGTATTTT.

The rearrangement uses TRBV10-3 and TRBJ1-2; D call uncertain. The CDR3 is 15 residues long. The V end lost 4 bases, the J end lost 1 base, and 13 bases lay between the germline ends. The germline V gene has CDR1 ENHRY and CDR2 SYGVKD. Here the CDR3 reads CAISGRTALNYGYTF. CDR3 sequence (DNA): TGTGCCATCAGTGGAAGAACAGCCCTTAACTATGGCTACACCTTC.